Shown below are 3 T cell receptor beta chains from a single sample sequenced in a study of cytomegalovirus exposure and HLA in healthy donors. 13 Jbeta primers and 60 Vbeta primers were used for the PCR. The method was immunoSEQ multiplex PCR; TCRdb's version includes in-frame clones alone and lacks a portion of them. This sample has over 250,000 clones; 80% to 90% occur once, and the top ten carry about 4%. Sequenced input: PBMCs. These receptors all stem from a man aged 40-49 years in good health and CMV-seropositive.

About this clone itself: At one boundary the junction diverges from the germline segment, which might be a read error. The gene calls are TRBV27 and TRBJ2-7; no clear D gene. The CDR3 length is 15 residues. Germline values: CDR1 MNHEY, CDR2 SMNVEV (reference sequence). The CDR3 spells CASSLSSVASYEQYF. The CDR3 DNA reads as TGTGCCAGCAGTCTATCCTCCGTGGCCTCCTACGAGCAGTACTTC.

Details on this clone: This sample also contains other DNA sequences that code for the same CDR3. The chain links TRBV7-2 to TRBJ1-2; D is perhaps TRBD1 (5 bases). Per germline, CDR1 SGHTA and CDR2 FQGNSA. CDR3 size: 15 residues. V lost 0 bases to trimming and J lost 4 bases, with 12 bases between them. Here the CDR3 reads CASSLARRQTYGYTF. The CDR3 DNA reads as TGTGCCAGCAGCTTAGCCCGCCGACAGACCTATGGCTACACCTTC.

The rearrangement joins TRBV30 to TRBJ2-2, with no clear D. Deletions cut 0 bases from V and 6 bases from J, with 8 bases between. This CDR3 region has 13 residues. Germline values: CDR1 GTSNPN, CDR2 SVGIG (reference sequence). The CDR3 sequence is CAWSVHSPGELFF. CDR3 nucleotides: TGTGCCTGGAGTGTACACAGCCCCGGGGAGCTGTTTTTT.